This T cell receptor (beta chain) was recovered during a study of glioma-infiltrating T cells (dated by TCRdb to 2016 to 2017). Regarding the research as a whole: Low-grade gliomas were WHO grade II oligodendrogliomas or astrocytomas, and glioblastomas were WHO grade IV tumors sampled at initial rather than recurrent diagnosis. To measure divergence between tissue and blood T-cell populations, each tissue-infiltrating repertoire was compared with the peripheral blood repertoire of the same patient. The paired cohort comprised three low-grade glioma patients, 7 or 8 primary glioblastoma patients and three non-glioma patients contributing non-neoplastic brain tissue. The study sequenced TCR alpha- and beta-chain repertoires from glioma tissue, from non-neoplastic brain tissue and from matched peripheral blood mononuclear cells. Glioma patients received dexamethasone for six or fewer days before surgery. Blood libraries targeted roughly 4- to 11-fold sequencing coverage of roughly 930,000 peripheral T cells. On the study overall, not on this receptor specifically: VJ-independent divergence between tissue and blood was found to be below expectation in non-neoplastic patients but above expectation in all gliomas, particularly low-grade gliomas. Only a very small number of CDR3 sequences turned up in both tissue and blood, a result put down to high CDR3 diversity combined with limited sampling. The group comparisons were based on small numbers of patients: three non-neoplastic, three low-grade glioma and several glioblastoma patients. A signature set of shared blood CDR3 motifs marked patients with low tissue-blood divergence and was depleted in highly divergent patients.

About this clonotype: Its cognate antigen has yet to be identified. It has no much larger one-base neighbor in the sample; base qualities were not kept.

The germline V gene specifies MGHRA as CDR1 and YSYEKL as CDR2. V was cut back by 0 bases and J by 2 bases, leaving a gap of 8 bases between them. The CDR3 covers 14 residues, taking in both the cysteine and the phenylalanine. Only the CDR3 DNA stays, 42 bases, in frame from base 1. TCR alpha and beta CDR3 regions were amplified with the iRepertoire nested amplicon-rescue multiplex PCR (arm-PCR) platform from RNA. The input for one-step reverse transcription and amplification was roughly 100-450 ng of either tissue mRNA or PBMC total RNA. After bead purification, a secondary multiplex PCR added Illumina adapters, and libraries were gel-purified between 200 and 400 bp. Libraries carried internal 6-nucleotide barcodes used for demultiplexing. The libraries were sequenced on an Illumina MiSeq using 2x220 or 2x250 nucleotide paired-end reads. In the original analysis: Paired reads were merged using FLASH 1.2.11 and were aligned to the GRCh37 human genome using BWA-MEM, after which TRA and TRB reads were extracted. An IMGT-derived reference of cassette sequences and CDR3 motifs, with pseudogenes included, was used for V and J assignment. Three-frame translation of reads was performed, and productive CDR3s were defined as those with a C...FGXG motif and no stop codons. Clonotypes were defined as unique combinations of V-J cassette pair and CDR3 amino acid sequence. Reads were filtered by Hamming distance, thresholded by each sample's sequence error rate in mapped regions. The public reads were reanalyzed by TCRdb: fastp trimming at Q25, MiXCR alignment, in-frame beta chains only. Every entry covers one CDR3 protein and lists the most common genes and DNA from its rows. The V and J calls come from TCRdb's annotation, not from the publication. The table for this sample lists about 380,000 distinct CDR3 sequences; about 40% of them were counted only once. The ten largest clones represent approximately 12% of the sample.

Immediately after resection, surgical brain or tumor specimens were cryofrozen in liquid nitrogen, and peripheral blood cells were collected at the same time. The sequencing sample was made of glioma tissue, nonneoplastic brain tissue, or PBMCs (not recorded which). This chain joins TRBV4-1 to TRBJ2-7; the D gene is perhaps TRBD1 or TRBD2, each of them matching over 5 bases. The sequence was obtained from a human donor with low-grade glioma or glioblastoma, undergoing nonglioma brain surgery, or in good health (not recorded which). The CDR3 here reads CASSQERGTYEQYF. The sequence in DNA is TGCGCCAGCAGCCAAGAGAGGGGAACCTACGAGCAGTACTTC.